This paragraph covers one T cell receptor (beta chain) sequence. CDR1 is SGHRS, CDR2 YFSETQ, per germline. The CDR3 sequence is 14 residues long. Trimming removed 5 bases from V and 3 bases from J; junction bases left unmatched: 7. The record originates from a study of blood T cell repertoires in COVID-19. Using immunoSEQ multiplex PCR, the repertoire was profiled, and TCRdb retains in-frame clones only, with some absent. The sample contains roughly 120,000 clones, about four fifths of which appear only once. V is TRBV5-1 and J is TRBJ2-7, with TRBD1 identical over 8 bases. The sample consisted of peripheral blood. The receptor was isolated from a human donor in a cohort sampled during active COVID-19. Here the CDR3 reads CASRLAGGLYEQYF. Written as DNA, the CDR3 is TGCGCCAGCAGGCTGGCAGGGGGCCTCTACGAGCAGTACTTC.